This T cell receptor (beta chain) was captured by sequencing in a study of OX40 agonist ivuxolimab in advanced cancers. Germline V gene sequence: CDR1 SEHNR, CDR2 FQNEAQ (reference sequence). The V and J ends lost 1 base and 4 bases respectively, with 13 bases between them. The CDR3 is 15 amino acids. The data were produced by immunoSEQ multiplex PCR, yet TCRdb's version contains in-frame clones alone and is incomplete. The repertoire holds more than 35,000 clones, with about 80% as singletons. The source material was CD4+ or CD8+ T cells sorted from blood, sampled in a trial of the OX40 agonist ivuxolimab. The TCR comes from an adult with an advanced solid tumor such as melanoma, head and neck, liver or kidney cancer. V usage is TRBV7-9 and J usage is TRBJ1-2; no clear D gene. In DNA, the CDR3 is TGTGCCAGCAGCTTAGGAGCGCAGCACCCCTATGGCTACACCTTC. Its translation: CASSLGAQHPYGYTF.